This T cell receptor beta chain was sequenced for a study of cytomegalovirus exposure and HLA in healthy donors. The wider study: Earlier sequencing of 150 million to 200 million T cells yielded around 120 million unique TCR beta sequences. Study-level results: The records held CMV serostatus as the only immune exposure information. Most TCR sequences were rare, but some public TCRs occurred in many donors. For most TCR beta V segments, an earlier analysis put the productive rate at about 87% or about 30% of the time.

Concerning this clone itself: The antigen is undetermined.

Trimming pared 2 bases from V and 2 bases from J, leaving 12 bases between. Germline V CDR1 and CDR2: SEHNR, FQNEAQ (reference sequence). This CDR3 has 15 amino acids. Primers: 60 Vbeta forward and 13 Jbeta reverse. Assay: immunoSEQ multiplex PCR; the TCRdb copy retains only in-frame clones and omits some. The sample includes about 190,000 clones, roughly three quarters of them seen just once. The rearrangement links TRBV7-9 to TRBJ2-5; no clear D. Material: PBMCs. This sequence was found in a woman in her forties or fifties in good health and CMV-seronegative. For the CDR3, the DNA is TGTGCCAGCAGCTTATCTCCCCCCAGGCAAGAGACCCAGTACTTC. Its protein product is CASSLSPPRQETQYF. The entire variable domain, with the rest obtained from reference TRBV7-9 and TRBJ2-5, is as follows: DTGVSQNPRHKITKRGQNVTFRCDPISEHNRLYWYRQTLGQGPEFLTYFQNEAQLEKSRLLSDRFSAERPKGSFSTLEIQRTEQGDSAMYLCASSLSPPRQETQYFGPGTRLLVL.